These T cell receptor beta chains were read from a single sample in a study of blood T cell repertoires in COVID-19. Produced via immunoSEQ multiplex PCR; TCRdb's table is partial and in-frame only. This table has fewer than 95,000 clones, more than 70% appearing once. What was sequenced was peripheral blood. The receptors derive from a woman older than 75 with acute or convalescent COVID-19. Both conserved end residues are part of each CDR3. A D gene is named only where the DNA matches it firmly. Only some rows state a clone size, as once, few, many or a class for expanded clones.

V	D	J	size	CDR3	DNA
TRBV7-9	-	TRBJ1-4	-	CASSPGLEAEKLFF	TGTGCCAGCAGCCCAGGGCTCGAGGCGGAAAAACTGTTTTTT
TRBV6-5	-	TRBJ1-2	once	CASRMAGVKYGYTF	TGTGCCAGCAGAATGGCAGGCGTGAAGTATGGCTACACCTTC
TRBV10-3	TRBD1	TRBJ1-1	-	CAISERGRMNTEAFF	TGTGCCATCAGTGAGAGGGGGCGGATGAACACTGAAGCTTTCTTT
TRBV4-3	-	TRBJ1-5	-	CASSQGQYSNQPQHF	TGCGCCAGCAGCCAAGGACAGTATAGCAATCAGCCCCAGCATTTT
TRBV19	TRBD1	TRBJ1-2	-	CASSWDRGNYGYTF	TGTGCCAGTAGTTGGGACAGGGGCAACTATGGCTACACCTTC
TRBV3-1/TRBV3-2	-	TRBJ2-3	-	CASSPWAGATDTQYF	TGTGCCAGCAGCCCATGGGCAGGGGCAACAGATACGCAGTATTTT
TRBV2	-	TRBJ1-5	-	CASSGEGNQPQHF	TGTGCCAGCAGCGGTGAGGGAAATCAGCCCCAGCATTTT
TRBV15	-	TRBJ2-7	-	CATSRELVGYEQYF	TGTGCCACCAGCAGAGAACTAGTAGGCTACGAGCAGTACTTC
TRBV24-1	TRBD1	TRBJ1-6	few	CATIRTGRYSPLHF	TGTGCCACCATCAGGACAGGGAGGTATTCACCCCTCCACTTT
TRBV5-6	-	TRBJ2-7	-	CASSHYYKSYEQYF	TGTGCCAGCAGCCACTATTACAAGTCCTACGAGCAGTACTTC
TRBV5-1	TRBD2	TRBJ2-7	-	CASSLGLANEQYF	TGCGCCAGCAGCTTGGGACTAGCGAACGAGCAGTACTTC
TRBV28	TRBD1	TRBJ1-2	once	CASSPGTGSLYGYTF	TGTGCCAGCAGTCCTGGGACAGGGAGTCTCTATGGCTACACCTTC
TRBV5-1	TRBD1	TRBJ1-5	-	CASSLGTGNSNQPQHF	TGCGCCAGCAGCCTCGGGACAGGGAATAGCAATCAGCCCCAGCATTTT
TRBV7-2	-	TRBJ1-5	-	CASSWNRVQPQHF	TGTGCCAGCAGCTGGAACAGGGTTCAGCCCCAGCATTTT
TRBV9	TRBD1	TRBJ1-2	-	CASSAAGGASYGYTF	TGTGCCAGCAGCGCCGCAGGGGGCGCCAGCTATGGCTACACCTTC
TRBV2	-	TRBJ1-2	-	CASSDRSGAKDGYTF	TGTGCCAGCAGTGATAGGTCCGGAGCTAAAGATGGCTACACCTTC
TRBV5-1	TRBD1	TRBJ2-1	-	CASSQRGGREQFF	TGCGCCAGCAGCCAAAGAGGGGGCCGGGAGCAGTTCTTC
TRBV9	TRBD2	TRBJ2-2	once	CARRVEAGGPSSGELFF	TGCGCCCGCCGCGTCGAGGCGGGGGGGCCGTCATCCGGGGAGCTGTTTTTT
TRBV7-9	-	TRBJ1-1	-	CASSPGTEAFF	TGTGCCAGCAGCCCGGGGACTGAAGCTTTCTTT
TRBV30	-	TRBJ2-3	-	CAWSALGRGTDTQYF	TGTGCCTGGAGCGCCCTTGGGCGGGGCACAGATACGCAGTATTTT
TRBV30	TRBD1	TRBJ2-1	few	CAWGQGVMNEQFF	TGTGCCTGGGGACAGGGCGTTATGAATGAGCAGTTCTTC
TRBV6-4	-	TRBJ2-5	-	CASSAPGWLQETQYF	TGTGCCAGCAGCGCCCCGGGGTGGCTACAAGAGACCCAGTACTTC
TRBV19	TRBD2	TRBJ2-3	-	CASSVSGTSGADTQYF	TGTGCCAGTAGTGTCTCCGGGACTAGCGGGGCAGATACGCAGTATTTT
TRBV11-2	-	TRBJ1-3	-	CASSLGADGNTIYF	TGTGCCAGCAGCTTAGGGGCTGACGGAAACACCATATATTTT
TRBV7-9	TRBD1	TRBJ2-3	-	CASSWTGSTDTQYF	TGTGCCAGCAGCTGGACAGGCAGCACAGATACGCAGTATTTT
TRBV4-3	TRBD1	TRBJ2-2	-	CASSLLATGGKAGELFF	TGCGCCAGCAGTCTGCTCGCCACAGGGGGGAAGGCCGGGGAGCTGTTTTTT
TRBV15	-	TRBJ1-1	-	CATSRDFVANTEAFF	TGTGCCACCAGCAGAGATTTTGTGGCAAACACTGAAGCTTTCTTT
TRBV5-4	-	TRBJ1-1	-	CASRPRGGVRDTEAFF	TGTGCCAGCAGGCCCAGGGGAGGGGTGAGAGACACTGAAGCTTTCTTT
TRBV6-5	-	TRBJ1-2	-	CASILDRNYGYTF	TGTGCCAGCATCCTCGACAGAAACTATGGCTACACCTTC
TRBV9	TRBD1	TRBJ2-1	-	CASSVAGQGFYNEQFF	TGTGCCAGCAGCGTAGCGGGACAGGGTTTCTACAATGAGCAGTTCTTC
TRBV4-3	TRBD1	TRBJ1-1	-	CASSREDRAGEAFF	TGCGCCAGCAGCCGCGAGGACAGGGCGGGCGAAGCTTTCTTT
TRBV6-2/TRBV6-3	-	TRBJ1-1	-	CASSRRSGTEAFF	TGTGCCAGCAGTAGAAGGTCGGGAACTGAAGCTTTCTTT
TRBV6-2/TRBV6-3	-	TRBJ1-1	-	CASSYAAGFEAFF	TGTGCCAGCAGTTACGCGGCAGGGTTTGAAGCTTTCTTT
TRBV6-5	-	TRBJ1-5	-	CASSPFGGGNQPQHF	TGTGCCAGCAGTCCCTTCGGGGGAGGCAATCAGCCCCAGCATTTT
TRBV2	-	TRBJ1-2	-	CASTENGGVGGYTF	TGTGCCAGCACTGAAAATGGAGGGGTGGGCGGCTACACCTTC
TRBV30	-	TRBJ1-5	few	CAWSVSGYSNQPQHF	TGTGCCTGGAGTGTTTCGGGATATAGCAATCAGCCCCAGCATTTT
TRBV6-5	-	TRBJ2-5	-	CASSPAGPFPETQYF	TGTGCCAGCAGTCCAGCGGGTCCCTTTCCCGAGACCCAGTACTTC
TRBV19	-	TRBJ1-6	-	CASSIQGFDSPLHF	TGTGCCAGTAGTATTCAGGGGTTCGATTCACCCCTCCACTTT
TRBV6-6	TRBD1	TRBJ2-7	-	CASSHSGTGGVSRQYF	TGTGCCAGCAGTCATTCAGGGACAGGGGGCGTGAGCCGGCAGTACTTC
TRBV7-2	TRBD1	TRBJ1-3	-	CASSFVGTGSLTIYF	TGTGCCAGCAGCTTTGTAGGGACAGGGTCTCTCACCATATATTTT
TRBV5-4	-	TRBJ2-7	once	CASSPQAGTLEQYF	TGTGCCAGCAGCCCTCAAGCCGGGACTCTAGAGCAGTACTTC
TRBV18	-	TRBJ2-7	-	CASSPPVRDQQYF	TGTGCCAGCTCACCACCTGTGCGGGACCAGCAGTACTTC
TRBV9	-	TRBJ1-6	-	CASSVGTYNSPLHF	TGTGCCAGCAGCGTAGGTACCTATAATTCACCCCTCCACTTT
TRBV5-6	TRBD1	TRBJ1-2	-	CASSFGTGGNYGYTF	TGTGCCAGCAGCTTTGGTACAGGGGGCAACTATGGCTACACCTTC
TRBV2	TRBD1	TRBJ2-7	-	CASSRDRGAFEQYF	TGTGCCAGCAGCCGGGACAGGGGAGCATTCGAGCAGTACTTC
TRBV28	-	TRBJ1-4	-	CASSLRHLREKLFF	TGTGCCAGCAGTCTCCGACATCTCCGGGAAAAACTGTTTTTT
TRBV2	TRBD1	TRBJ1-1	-	CASSERQGRTEAFF	TGTGCCAGCAGTGAACGACAGGGGCGCACTGAAGCTTTCTTT
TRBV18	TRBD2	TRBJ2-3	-	CASSPPGTSGADTQYF	TGTGCCAGCTCACCACCGGGGACTAGCGGAGCAGATACGCAGTATTTT
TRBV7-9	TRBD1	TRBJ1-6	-	CASGRQGAVTPLHF	TGTGCTAGCGGGCGGCAGGGGGCAGTTACACCCCTCCACTTT